This T cell receptor (beta chain) was found in a study of CD8 T cells in ankylosing spondylitis. Study conclusions and caveats: Certain motif variants had earlier been reported in reactive arthritis synovial fluid and blood. Several highly homologous variants made up a TCR beta motif, and this motif appeared characteristic of ankylosing spondylitis blood. Reportedly, disease-linked clones are significantly enriched in ankylosing spondylitis patients' matched synovial fluid. CD8+ cells made up the disease-linked clones, which were relatively rare in peripheral blood.

This CDR3 spans 12 amino acids. Germline V lookup: CDR1 DFQATT, CDR2 SNEGSKA (reference sequence). The V end lost 4 bases, the J end lost 4 bases, and 10 bases lay between the germline ends. Using quantitative 5'-RACE with molecular barcodes, the authors made TCR beta libraries. Using its own MiXCR run on the 5' RACE reads, TCRdb lists one record per CDR3 protein. Of around 890,000 distinct CDR3 sequences in the sample, roughly 10% were seen once. In this sample, this clonotype turned up many times. The antigen is unknown. The TCR sequence derives from a male donor with ankylosing spondylitis. Sequenced material: blood, either unsorted or a sorted T cell fraction (not recorded which). V and J are TRBV20-1 and TRBJ1-2; tentatively, D is TRBD1 (6 bases). The CDR3 bases are TGCAGTGCTACCGGGGGCAGCTATGGCTACACCTTC. Translated: CSATGGSYGYTF.